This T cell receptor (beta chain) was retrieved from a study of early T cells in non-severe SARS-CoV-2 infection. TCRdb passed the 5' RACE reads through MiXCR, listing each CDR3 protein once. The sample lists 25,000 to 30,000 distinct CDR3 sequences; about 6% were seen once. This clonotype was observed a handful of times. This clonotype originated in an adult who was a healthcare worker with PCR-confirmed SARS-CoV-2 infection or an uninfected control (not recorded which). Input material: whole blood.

This CDR3 reads CASRVTGGRELFF. The CDR3 DNA reads as TGTGCCAGCAGAGTGACAGGGGGCCGGGAGCTGTTTTTT. The rearrangement links TRBV7-8 to TRBJ2-2; 10 positions match TRBD1. The CDR3 contains 13 residues. Germline V gene lookup returns CDR1 SGHVS and CDR2 FQNEAQ. Germline trimming cut 6 bases from V and 9 bases from J; bases unmatched to any gene: 4.